The 19 T cell receptor beta chains in this list originate from one sample, sequenced in a study of shared clonotypes between healthy human individuals. The repertoire was sequenced with immunoSEQ multiplex PCR; TCRdb's copy has only in-frame clones and lacks some. The sample gives over 950,000 clones, 60% to 80% of which show up once; 0.89% is in the top ten. Material: memory CD4+ T cells from PBMCs. Subset meaning: CD45RA-negative fraction. Every receptor here comes from a man aged 18 to 29 in good health. Some clones in this sample may be carry-over from other donors' samples.

V is TRBV19 and J is TRBJ2-2; 12 nucleotides match TRBD2. The CDR3 length is 16 residues. CDR1 LNHDA and CDR2 SQIVND come from the germline V gene (reference sequence). V was clipped by 6 bases and J by 0 bases; unmatched bases: 2. The DNA of the CDR3 is TGTGCCAGTAGCCTAGCGGGAGGGTCGAACACCGGGGAGCTGTTTTTT. It codes for CASSLAGGSNTGELFF.

V usage is TRBV5-1 and J usage is TRBJ1-1, with D unresolved. Germline V gives CDR1 SGHRS, CDR2 YFSETQ. Trimming cost V 0 bases and J 1 base, with 7 bases left between them. CDR3 length: 14 residues. The CDR3 bases are TGCGCCAGCAGCTTGGCGCTGCAGAACACTGAAGCTTTCTTT. It specifies CASSLALQNTEAFF.

The chain carries TRBV9 and TRBJ2-5, with D unresolved. V was cut by 0 bases and J by 5 bases, with 14 bases left in between. Germline V gene data show CDR1 as SGDLS and CDR2 as YYNGEE. This CDR3 region has 15 residues. The CDR3 protein is CASSVGDGVGETQYF. The DNA of the CDR3 is TGTGCCAGCAGCGTAGGTGACGGCGTGGGGGAGACCCAGTACTTC.

V and J are TRBV2 and TRBJ1-4; D perhaps matches TRBD1 (5 bases). Trimming shortened V by 6 bases and J by 7 bases, and 12 bases separated the two germline ends. The germline gives CDR1 SNHLY, CDR2 FYNNEI. The CDR3 extends over 13 amino acids. The CDR3 spells CASSVDNLEKLFF. The CDR3 region has the DNA TGTGCCAGCAGCGTGGACAACCTTGAAAAACTGTTTTTT.

The chain links TRBV10-3 to TRBJ2-7, with 10 bases lining up with TRBD1. The CDR3 consists of 13 residues. V shed 6 bases and J 5 bases; nucleotides not matched to a gene: 4. Germline CDR1 ENHRY, CDR2 SYGVKD. The CDR3 DNA is TGTGCCATCAGGGGGACAGGGGATCACGAGCAGTACTTC. Amino acids: CAIRGTGDHEQYF.

The chain joins TRBV2 to TRBJ2-1; the D call may be TRBD1 or TRBD2 (5 bases each). V was shortened by 6 bases and J by 7 bases, with 19 bases between the two germline ends. The germline CDR1 and CDR2 sequences are SNHLY and FYNNEI. CDR3 length equals 15 residues. The CDR3 nucleotides read TGTGCCAGCAGATTTCTCGGGACGCCAACAAATGAGCAGTTCTTC. It yields the protein CASRFLGTPTNEQFF.

The rearrangement uses TRBV15 and TRBJ2-7; 8 bases match TRBD1. The V gene's germline CDR1 is LNHNV and CDR2 YYDKDF (reference sequence). V lost 8 bases to trimming and J lost 2 bases; unmatched junction nucleotides: 8. The CDR3 runs 14 residues. The CDR3 reads CATRDRGSTYEQYF. DNA for the CDR3: TGTGCCACCCGTGACAGGGGATCAACCTACGAGCAGTACTTC.

The chain is built from TRBV25-1 and TRBJ1-1; a weak D match, TRBD1 (5 bases). This CDR3 region has 14 residues. Trimming shortened V by 1 base and J by 0 bases, and 6 bases separated the two germline ends. Germline V gives CDR1 MGHDK, CDR2 SYGVNS. The CDR3 coding sequence is TGTGCCAGCAGTGAATTGGGGGTGAACACTGAAGCTTTCTTT. It codes for CASSELGVNTEAFF.

The genes are TRBV27 and TRBJ2-7; D is ambiguous. The CDR3 loop spans 12 amino acids. The germline V gene encodes CDR1 MNHEY and CDR2 SMNVEV (reference sequence). V lost 2 bases and J 5 bases, leaving 7 bases between the germline ends. CDR3 sequence (DNA): TGTGCCAGCAGTTTAATAGAGGACGAGCAGTACTTC. The encoded protein is CASSLIEDEQYF.

In the case of this clone: Different DNA sequences within this sample yield the same CDR3. The chain has TRBV6-5 and TRBJ1-5, with TRBD1 matching over 9 bases. The germline V gene encodes CDR1 MNHEY and CDR2 SVGAGI. Losses at the gene ends were 2 bases for V and 2 bases for J; bases not matched to a gene: 1. CDR3 length: 15 amino acids. CDR3 amino acids: CASSYRQGGNQPQHF. The CDR3 DNA sequence: TGTGCCAGCAGTTACAGACAGGGGGGCAATCAGCCCCAGCATTTT.

The V and J genes are TRBV19 and TRBJ1-2; TRBD1 matches 10 bases. Germline V lookup: CDR1 LNHDA, CDR2 SQIVND (reference sequence). The CDR3 consists of 14 residues. Germline trimming cut 5 bases from V and 4 bases from J; bases unmatched to any gene: 4. The CDR3, as DNA: TGTGCCAGTAGTTCTGGACAGGGGGGCTATGGCTACACCTTC. This translates into CASSSGQGGYGYTF.

The rearrangement links TRBV11-2 to TRBJ2-7; D gene unclear. CDR1 is SGHAT, CDR2 FQNNGV, per germline. This CDR3 has 17 amino acids. Trimming cost V 1 base and J 0 bases, with 16 bases left between them. CDR3 DNA: TGTGCCAGCAGCTTAGCCAGGACGGGCAAAAGCTCCTACGAGCAGTACTTC. Translated: CASSLARTGKSSYEQYF.

The J gene is TRBJ1-1, the V gene TRBV27, with D possibly matching TRBD1 (5 bases). V lost 6 bases and J 2 bases, leaving 13 bases between the germline ends. CDR1 and CDR2 from the germline V gene are MNHEY and SMNVEV (reference sequence). CDR3 length: 14 residues. This CDR3 is CASRYGQVNTEAFF. The CDR3 nucleotides are TGTGCCAGCAGGTACGGACAAGTCAACACTGAAGCTTTCTTT.

The rearrangement joins TRBV5-1 to TRBJ2-5; D might be TRBD1 or TRBD2, each matching 5 bases. This CDR3 is built from 14 residues. The germline CDR1 and CDR2 sequences are SGHRS and YFSETQ. V lost 5 bases, J lost 1 base, and 12 bases lay in between. The CDR3 sequence is CASRYAGTQETQYF. In DNA, the CDR3 is TGCGCCAGCAGATATGCAGGGACCCAAGAGACCCAGTACTTC.

The chain recombines TRBV29-1 with TRBJ1-3, with D perhaps matching TRBD1 (6 bases). This CDR3 is built from 14 residues. From germline, CDR1 is SQVTM and CDR2 ANQGSEA. V lost 7 bases and J lost 0, with 13 bases in between. The CDR3 sequence is CSASPGDSGNTIYF. The CDR3 bases are TGCAGCGCCTCACCAGGGGACTCTGGAAACACCATATATTTT. The complete variable domain, with remaining parts taken from reference TRBV29-1 and TRBJ1-3, reads SAVISQKPSRDICQRGTSLTIQCQVDSQVTMMFWYRQQPGQSLTLIATANQGSEATYESGFVIDKFPISRPNLTFSTLTVSNMSPEDSSIYLCSASPGDSGNTIYFGEGSWLTVV.

This chain uses TRBV7-9 with TRBJ2-1, with D tentatively TRBD1 (5 bases). The V end lost 5 bases, the J end lost 2 bases, and 7 bases lay between the germline ends. Per germline, CDR1 SEHNR and CDR2 FQNEAQ (reference sequence). The CDR3 is made up of 13 amino acids. In DNA, the CDR3 is TGTGCCAGCAGCCAAGGGGCCTACAATGAGCAGTTCTTC. This sequence encodes CASSQGAYNEQFF.

The V call is TRBV25-1, the J call TRBJ1-5, with D perhaps TRBD1 (5 bases). This CDR3 has 18 residues. CDR1 and CDR2 from the germline V gene are MGHDK and SYGVNS. Trimming shortened V by 1 base and J by 0 bases, and 16 bases separated the two germline ends. The CDR3 spells CASSEWGSTLYSNQPQHF. In DNA, the CDR3 is TGTGCCAGCAGTGAATGGGGGTCGACCCTATATAGCAATCAGCCCCAGCATTTT.

V usage is TRBV27 and J usage is TRBJ1-1; unclear D gene. Deletions cut 3 bases from V and 4 bases from J, with 12 bases between. This CDR3 has 14 amino acids. Looked up from germline, CDR1 is MNHEY and CDR2 is SMNVEV (reference sequence). The CDR3 loop is CASSFRAVGTEAFF. CDR3 bases: TGTGCCAGCAGTTTTCGGGCAGTGGGCACTGAAGCTTTCTTT.

The rearrangement links TRBV28 to TRBJ1-5; TRBD1 aligns across 7 bases. The CDR3 spans 16 residues. The V and J ends lost 5 bases and 0 bases, in that order; junction bases with no gene match: 7. Germline CDR1 and CDR2: MDHEN and SYDVKM. In DNA form, the CDR3 reads TGTGCCAGCAGTCACTCGGGACAGTATAGCAATCAGCCCCAGCATTTT. Translating it yields CASSHSGQYSNQPQHF.